Following are 16 T cell receptor beta chains from one sample sequenced in a study of T cell responses to AZD1222 COVID-19 vaccine. TCRdb's copy holds only in-frame clones and misses some; the assay was immunoSEQ multiplex PCR. The table lists about 120,000 clones, 75% to 90% of them singletons. The sample consisted of peripheral blood, taken on day 0 of AZD1222 vaccination. The receptors were sampled from an adult in good health.

The V gene is TRBV3-1 (or the pseudogene TRBV3-2), the J gene TRBJ1-1; no definite D call. Trimming took 5 bases from V and 0 from J, leaving 10 bases between them. CDR3 length: 14 amino acids. Germline CDR1 is LGHDT and CDR2 is YNNKEL (reference sequence). Here the CDR3 DNA reads TGTGCCAGCAGCTCTACCCCGGTGAACACTGAAGCTTTCTTT. Amino acid sequence: CASSSTPVNTEAFF.

The CDR3 sequence: CASSFYRGQESPLHF. The CDR3 coding sequence is TGTGCCAGCAGTTTTTACAGGGGGCAGGAGTCACCCCTCCACTTT. This chain connects TRBV27 to TRBJ1-6; 9 bases map to TRBD1. Germline CDR1 and CDR2: MNHEY and SMNVEV (reference sequence). V shed 3 bases and J 10 bases; nucleotides not matched to a gene: 7. The CDR3 is 15 residues long.

The V gene is TRBV30, the J gene TRBJ1-6; 7 bases map to TRBD1. CDR1 GTSNPN and CDR2 SVGIG come from the germline V gene (reference sequence). The CDR3 is 13 residues long. The V segment lost 3 bases and the J segment 7 bases; nucleotides outside the gene matches: 3. In DNA form, the CDR3 reads TGTGCCTGGAGAGACAGGGAGAATTCACCCCTCCACTTT. It encodes CAWRDRENSPLHF.

This clone showed up just a few times. The V and J genes are TRBV29-1 and TRBJ2-4; D unresolved. Between the trimmed V and J ends, which lost 0 bases and 0 bases, there was a span of 9 bases. In germline, CDR1 is SQVTM, CDR2 ANQGSEA. CDR3 length: 15 amino acids. The CDR3 DNA reads as TGCAGCGTTGAAGACGGCAGCCGAGCCAAAAACATTCAGTACTTC. Its protein product is CSVEDGSRAKNIQYF.

In this sample, this clone turned up once. This chain joins TRBV12-3 or TRBV12-4 and TRBJ2-7; the D gene is possibly TRBD2 (5 bases). The CDR3 sequence is 13 residues long. Trimming cost V 4 bases and J 4 bases, with 11 bases left between them. Here the CDR3 DNA reads TGTGCCAGCAGTTCCTCCGGACTGTACGAGCAGTACTTC. This codes for CASSSSGLYEQYF.

This clone appeared once. V gene TRBV28 combines with J gene TRBJ2-7, with 8 bases fitting TRBD1. From germline, CDR1 is MDHEN and CDR2 SYDVKM. This CDR3 region has 13 residues. V was pared by 10 bases and J by 3 bases, with 8 bases of the junction left unmatched. CDR3 sequence (DNA): TGTGCCAACCAACGGACAGGGAACTACGAGCAGTACTTC. This gives the protein CANQRTGNYEQYF. Based on the CDR3 plus reference TRBV28 and TRBJ2-7, the full variable domain is DVKVTQSSRYLVKRTGEKVFLECVQDMDHENMFWYRQDPGLGLRLIYFSYDVKMKEKGDIPEGYSVSREKKERFSLILESASTNQTSMYLCANQRTGNYEQYFGPGTRLTVT.

The rearrangement joins TRBV13 to TRBJ2-5; 8 bases align to TRBD2. TRBJ2-7 matches the DNA end more closely, so the J call is doubtful. The CDR3 spans 14 residues. Germline lookup yields CDR1 PRHDT and CDR2 FYEKMQ (reference sequence). As DNA, the CDR3 is TGTGCCAGCGGGGTTAGCGGGGTTATTTACGAGCAGTACTTC. As protein: CASGVSGVIYEQYF.

Only one count was recorded for this clone. The genes are TRBV29-1 and TRBJ2-1; 10 bases are shared with TRBD2. Per the germline V gene, CDR1 is SQVTM and CDR2 is ANQGSEA. This CDR3 spans 14 amino acids. The ends lost 5 bases at V and 8 bases at J; junction bases unmatched: 9. CDR3 bases: TGCAGCGTTTCAGGGCTAGCGGGAGTAGATGAGCAGTTCTTC. Encoded protein: CSVSGLAGVDEQFF.

This rearrangement joins TRBV18 to TRBJ1-3; no firm D call. The V gene's germline CDR1 is KGHSH and CDR2 LQKENI. V shed 2 bases and J shed 2 bases, with 7 bases lying between them. The CDR3 covers 14 residues. Written as DNA, the CDR3 is TGTGCCAGCTCACCAGAGGGTACTGGAAACACCATATATTTT. This codes for CASSPEGTGNTIYF.

The chain joins TRBV7-3 to TRBJ2-3; D uncertain. The CDR3 has 11 amino acids. The germline V gene has CDR1 SGHTA and CDR2 FQGTGA. Trimming removed 2 bases from V and 6 bases from J, with 3 bases in between. CDR3 sequence (DNA): TGTGCCAGCAGCTTAGACGATACGCAGTATTTT. Protein product: CASSLDDTQYF.

This clone was observed a single time. J is TRBJ2-7 and V is TRBV9, with D uncertain. CDR3 length equals 13 residues. The ends were cut back, 1 base at V and 6 bases at J, with 11 bases in the middle. From germline, CDR1 is SGDLS and CDR2 YYNGEE. CDR3 region: CASSVLFRGEQYF. The CDR3 coding sequence is TGTGCCAGCAGCGTATTGTTTCGAGGCGAGCAGTACTTC.

The gene calls are TRBV5-4 and TRBJ2-7, with 8 bases matching TRBD2. Per germline, CDR1 SGHNT and CDR2 YYREEE (reference sequence). Trimming at V came to 4 bases and at J to 7 bases, leaving 13 bases not matched to a gene. This CDR3 is 15 amino acids long. This chain's CDR3 is CASSLVAGIEEEQYF. In DNA, the CDR3 is TGTGCCAGCAGCCTAGTAGCGGGAATTGAGGAAGAGCAGTACTTC.

The V call is TRBV24-1, the J call TRBJ2-5; D might be TRBD1 or TRBD2, each matching 7 bases. Trimming pared 3 bases from V and 1 base from J, leaving 14 bases between. This CDR3 has 16 amino acids. Germline V gene lookup returns CDR1 KGHDR and CDR2 SFDVKD. The CDR3 protein is CATSDPGGGRQETQYF. CDR3 nucleotide sequence: TGTGCCACCAGTGATCCAGGGGGAGGGCGCCAAGAGACCCAGTACTTC.

The chain joins TRBV29-1 to TRBJ1-4; TRBD1 matches at 7 bases. The CDR3 sequence is 13 residues long. Germline assignment: CDR1 SQVTM and CDR2 ANQGSEA. Unmatched junction bases numbered 3, after V lost 6 bases and J lost 2 bases. In DNA form, the CDR3 reads TGCAGCGTCCCGGGACAGACTAATGAAAAACTGTTTTTT. It specifies CSVPGQTNEKLFF.

The chain combines TRBV18 with TRBJ2-1, with TRBD2 matching 11 bases. V lost 3 bases to trimming and J lost 8 bases; unmatched junction nucleotides: 6. CDR3 length: 15 residues. Per germline, CDR1 KGHSH and CDR2 LQKENI. CDR3 loop: CASSPASGGLYEQFF. The CDR3 DNA is TGTGCCAGCTCACCTGCTAGCGGGGGGCTGTATGAGCAGTTCTTC. Filled out from reference TRBV18 and TRBJ2-1, the complete variable domain reads NAGVMQNPRHLVRRRGQEARLRCSPMKGHSHVYWYRQLPEEGLKFMVYLQKENIIDESGMPKERFSAEFPKEGPSILRIQQVVRGDSAAYFCASSPASGGLYEQFFGPGTRLTVL.

The chain is built from TRBV12-3 or TRBV12-4 and TRBJ2-1; D is possibly TRBD2 (6 bases). CDR3 length: 13 residues. V lost 7 bases and J 5 bases, leaving 12 bases between the germline ends. CDR3 region: CASTKGLNNEQFF. The CDR3 bases are TGTGCCAGCACTAAGGGACTGAACAATGAGCAGTTCTTC.